This T cell receptor (beta chain) was observed in a study of cytomegalovirus exposure and HLA in healthy donors. Whole-study findings and limits: Most sequenced TCRs were rare (though some public TCRs occurred in many donors).

This cohort consisted of healthy bone marrow donors. A remark on this clone: What it binds is not known.

The PCR was carried out with 60 Vbeta primers and 13 Jbeta primers. TCRdb keeps only in-frame clones here, not all; method: immunoSEQ multiplex PCR. The sample has 150,000 to 200,000 clones, around 75% seen once; the top ten hold roughly 7.1%. Germline values: CDR1 MNHNS, CDR2 SASEGT. The V end lost 4 bases, the J end lost 2 bases, and 18 bases lay between the germline ends. The CDR3 consists of 16 residues. V usage is TRBV6-1 and J usage is TRBJ2-7; the D gene is possibly TRBD1 (6 bases). The sample comprised PBMCs. This receptor was obtained from a middle-aged woman in good health and CMV-seropositive. Here the CDR3 reads CASSGKDGTNPYEQYF. The CDR3 DNA reads TGTGCCAGCAGTGGAAAGGACGGGACAAACCCCTACGAGCAGTACTTC.